The 15 T cell receptor beta chains below come from one sample, sequenced in a study of blood T cell repertoires in COVID-19. Sequencing was performed with immunoSEQ multiplex PCR; in TCRdb, only in-frame clones are kept and a portion is missing. The data show 65,000 to 70,000 clones, with 60% to 80% seen just once and approximately 45% held by the top ten. Sequencing was done on a sample of peripheral blood. The receptors originated from a human donor in a cohort sampled during active COVID-19.

The J gene is TRBJ2-1, the V gene TRBV5-1, with TRBD2 identical over 8 bases. V gave up 0 bases and J gave up 8 bases; unmatched junction bases: 4. The V gene's germline CDR1 is SGHRS and CDR2 YFSETQ. The CDR3 length is 14 residues. In DNA, the CDR3 is TGCGCCAGCAGCTTGGAACGGGAGGGCGATGAGCAGTTCTTC. Amino acids: CASSLEREGDEQFF.

The chain combines TRBV6-6 with TRBJ2-7; D may be TRBD2 (6 bases). This CDR3 is 13 amino acids long. CDR1 and CDR2 (germline): MNHNY, SVGAGI (reference sequence). Trimming removed 6 bases at V and 3 bases at J, with 12 bases between. CDR3 residues: CASRQTSLYEQYF. CDR3 sequence (DNA): TGTGCCAGCAGGCAGACTAGTCTCTACGAGCAGTACTTC.

The chain uses TRBV6-5 and TRBJ2-5; 9 nucleotides match TRBD1. CDR1 is MNHEY and CDR2 is SVGAGI in the germline V gene. Trimming at V came to 1 base and at J to 9 bases, leaving 3 bases not matched to a gene. The length of the CDR3 is 13 residues. Here the CDR3 DNA reads TGTGCCAGCAGTTACTTCGGGACAGGGCCCCAGTACTTC. This translates into CASSYFGTGPQYF.

The CDR3 bases are TGTGCCAGCAGCCACGGGCAGGGCTTGTACGAGCAGTACTTC. This translates into CASSHGQGLYEQYF. The chain recombines TRBV6-6 with TRBJ2-7; D may be TRBD1 (5 bases). Per germline, CDR1 MNHNY and CDR2 SVGAGI (reference sequence). The CDR3 has 14 residues. Trimming shortened V by 6 bases and J by 4 bases, and 16 bases separated the two germline ends.

The table lists this clone with a few counts. The chain couples TRBV7-2 to TRBJ2-5; 8 nucleotides align to TRBD1. CDR3 length equals 15 residues. Germline trimming cut 5 bases from V and 5 bases from J; bases unmatched to any gene: 10. Germline V gives CDR1 SGHTA, CDR2 FQGNSA. CDR3: CASSLVGQGSETQYF. The CDR3 region has the DNA TGTGCCAGCAGCCTAGTAGGACAGGGATCGGAGACCCAGTACTTC.

J is TRBJ1-2 and V is TRBV5-4; no definite D call. The length of the CDR3 is 11 residues. CDR1 SGHNT and CDR2 YYREEE come from the germline V gene (reference sequence). V lost 4 bases, J lost 5 bases, and 6 bases lay in between. In DNA form, the CDR3 reads TGTGCCAGCAGCGCGACTTATGGCTACACCTTC. It encodes CASSATYGYTF.

This clone has a single count. The CDR3 protein is CASASLARRGAYNEQFF. CDR3 coding DNA: TGTGCCAGCGCTAGCCTCGCCAGGCGGGGGGCATACAATGAGCAGTTCTTC. This chain joins TRBV27 and TRBJ2-1; 8 nucleotides match TRBD2. The trim removed 8 bases at V and 4 bases at J, leaving 16 bases unmatched. Germline CDR1 is MNHEY and CDR2 is SMNVEV (reference sequence). The CDR3 consists of 17 residues.

In this sample, this clone turned up a few times. This chain connects TRBV7-9 to TRBJ1-6, with 9 bases identical to TRBD1. The germline V gene encodes CDR1 SEHNR and CDR2 FQNEAQ (reference sequence). The CDR3 length is 15 residues. V lost 2 bases to trimming and J lost 7 bases; unmatched junction nucleotides: 3. CDR3 sequence (DNA): TGTGCCAGCAGCTTATCGACAGGGGGGAATTCACCCCTCCACTTT. It translates to CASSLSTGGNSPLHF.

The chain uses TRBV5-4 and TRBJ2-3; 13 positions agree with TRBD2. V was pared by 4 bases and J by 4 bases, with 6 bases of the junction left unmatched. Germline-derived CDR1 and CDR2 are SGHNT and YYREEE (reference sequence). This CDR3 region has 16 residues. CDR3 region: CASSTPLAGGPDTQYF. The CDR3 DNA follows: TGTGCCAGCAGCACCCCACTAGCGGGAGGGCCAGATACGCAGTATTTT.

V gene TRBV7-9 combines with J gene TRBJ1-5; weak D call: TRBD1 (5 bases). The CDR3 has 12 residues. The V end was cut by 6 bases, the J end by 9 bases, with 12 bases between. From germline, CDR1 is SEHNR and CDR2 FQNEAQ (reference sequence). The CDR3 sequence: CASSSWGGPQHF. CDR3 in DNA: TGTGCCAGCAGTTCTTGGGGGGGGCCCCAGCATTTT. The full variable domain, completed using reference TRBV7-9 and TRBJ1-5, is DTGVSQNPRHKITKRGQNVTFRCDPISEHNRLYWYRQTLGQGPEFLTYFQNEAQLEKSRLLSDRFSAERPKGSFSTLEIQRTEQGDSAMYLCASSSWGGPQHFGDGTRLSIL.

CDR3 loop: CASSPGLARETQYF. CDR3 DNA: TGTGCCAGCAGCCCGGGACTAGCGCGAGAGACCCAGTACTTC. The rearrangement uses TRBV9 and TRBJ2-5, with 10 positions matching TRBD2. Germline CDR1 SGDLS, CDR2 YYNGEE. After removal of 4 bases from V and 4 bases from J, the junction contained 4 bases not matched to a gene. This CDR3 has 14 residues. The variable domain in full, completed from reference TRBV9 and TRBJ2-5, reads DSGVTQTPKHLITATGQRVTLRCSPRSGDLSVYWYQQSLDQGLQFLIQYYNGEERAKGNILERFSAQQFPDLHSELNLSSLELGDSALYFCASSPGLARETQYFGPGTRLLVL.

In DNA, the CDR3 is TGTGCCAGCAGTTTCCTCCAGGGGAGGAACACTGAAGCTTTCTTT. This translates into CASSFLQGRNTEAFF. The V call is TRBV28, the J call TRBJ1-1; D may be TRBD1 (6 bases). The CDR3 contains 15 residues. V lost 3 bases to trimming and J lost 1 base, with 12 bases between them. The germline gives CDR1 MDHEN, CDR2 SYDVKM.

The chain couples TRBV28 to TRBJ2-2, with D possibly TRBD1 on 6 matching bases. Between the trimmed V and J ends, which lost 2 bases and 4 bases, there was a span of 8 bases. The CDR3 sequence is 14 residues long. CDR1 MDHEN and CDR2 SYDVKM come from the germline V gene. The CDR3 DNA reads as TGTGCCAGCAGTTTAACAGGGAGCACCGGGGAGCTGTTTTTT. Translated, it gives CASSLTGSTGELFF.

This chain joins TRBV5-5 and TRBJ2-2; 8 bases line up with TRBD1. V lost 7 bases and J lost 7; bases outside the gene matches: 6. The CDR3 spans 13 residues. The germline V gene has CDR1 SGHKS and CDR2 YYEKEE (reference sequence). The DNA of the CDR3 is TGTGCCAGCGAGGCCAGGGGGCACGGGGAGCTGTTTTTT. Translated, it gives CASEARGHGELFF.

The rearrangement uses TRBV3-1 (or the pseudogene TRBV3-2) and TRBJ2-3; 14 bases align to TRBD2. The CDR3 contains 18 residues. Germline loops: CDR1 LGHDT, CDR2 YNNKEL (reference sequence). The V gene end was trimmed by 4 bases and the J gene end by 3 bases; junction bases not matched to a gene: 9. The CDR3 sequence: CASSPWTSGGRGTDTQYF. DNA for the CDR3: TGTGCCAGCAGCCCTTGGACTAGCGGGGGGAGGGGGACAGATACGCAGTATTTT.